Listed here is a single T cell receptor (beta chain). As yet, its antigen is unknown. Time point defined: week 47, end of study. Vaccination used 300 ug of mutant IDH1 20-mer peptide per dose, with topical imiquimod. The data originate from a study of a mutant IDH1 vaccine in newly diagnosed glioma. Clones were sequenced by immunoSEQ multiplex PCR, and TCRdb holds only the in-frame ones, with some missing. The sample holds about 55,000 clones, around 80% seen once. The V end was cut by 7 bases, the J end by 1 base, with 10 bases between. The CDR3 covers 13 residues. Germline CDR1 ENHRY, CDR2 SYGVKD. The TCR originated in a woman aged 40 to 50 with glioma. Some clones in this sample may be carry-over from other donors' samples. J is TRBJ2-5 and V is TRBV10-3; a possible D gene is TRBD1 (5 bases). This specimen was PBMCs, taken from a glioma patient whose treatment included an IDH1 peptide vaccine. CDR3 bases: TGTGCCATCACGGCAGGGTCCCAAGAGACCCAGTACTTC. This encodes CAITAGSQETQYF.